A single sample gave rise to the 9 T cell receptor beta chains below, sequenced in a study of glioma-infiltrating T cells after dendritic cell vaccination. The time point was: after dendritic cell vaccination, including at tumor progression/relapse. Sequencing used immunoSEQ multiplex PCR; TCRdb keeps in-frame clones, though not all of them. The table has about 65,000 clones, around 86% seen once. Sample: blood, taken after dendritic cell vaccination. These receptors were taken from a human donor with glioblastoma.

This chain joins TRBV5-1 and TRBJ1-5, with TRBD1 identical over 7 bases. Germline CDR1 and CDR2: SGHRS and YFSETQ. The CDR3 spans 15 residues. J gave up 4 bases and V 3 bases, and 7 bases lay outside the gene matches. The CDR3 DNA reads TGCGCCAGCAGCTGGCGGGGACAGCCAAATCAGCCCCAGCATTTT. Amino acid sequence: CASSWRGQPNQPQHF. Looking up the rest from reference TRBV5-1 and TRBJ1-5 gives the full variable domain: KAGVTQTPRYLIKTRGQQVTLSCSPISGHRSVSWYQQTPGQGLQFLFEYFSETQRNKGNFPGRFSGRQFSNSRSEMNVSTLELGDSALYLCASSWRGQPNQPQHFGDGTRLSIL.

J is TRBJ2-2 and V is TRBV11-2; D is uncertain. The CDR3 sequence is 13 residues long. V was pared by 1 base and J by 5 bases, with 5 bases between. In germline, CDR1 is SGHAT, CDR2 FQNNGV. This CDR3 is CASSLALTGELFF. The CDR3 DNA reads TGTGCCAGCAGCTTAGCCCTAACCGGGGAGCTGTTTTTT.

The rearrangement uses TRBV23-1 and TRBJ1-5, with 9 bases fitting TRBD1. TRBV23-1 is classed as an ORF, of uncertain function. The CDR3 length is 17 residues. V was pared by 6 bases and J by 14 bases, with 23 bases of the junction left unmatched. CDR3 nucleotides: TGCGCCAGCAGCCCCCCCGGTCTAATTGACAGGGGGAGCCAGAAGCATTTT. This encodes CASSPPGLIDRGSQKHF.

The rearrangement joins TRBV18 to TRBJ1-1, with D maybe TRBD1 (6 bases). V was shortened by 3 bases and J by 2 bases, with 16 bases between the two germline ends. Germline CDR1 and CDR2: KGHSH and LQKENI. The CDR3 loop spans 16 amino acids. The CDR3 loop reads CASSPRAGEFNTEAFF. CDR3 bases: TGTGCCAGCTCACCGAGGGCAGGGGAGTTTAACACTGAAGCTTTCTTT.

This clone has just one count. The chain employs TRBV27 and TRBJ1-1, with D unclear. Trimming pared 2 bases from V and 7 bases from J, leaving 11 bases between. The germline gives CDR1 MNHEY, CDR2 SMNVEV (reference sequence). The CDR3 has 13 amino acids. The CDR3 loop is CASSLIVAGEAFF. For the CDR3, the DNA is TGTGCCAGCAGTTTAATTGTAGCCGGTGAAGCTTTCTTT.

The chain links TRBV10-3 to TRBJ2-2, with 8 bases aligning to TRBD1. Trimming cost V 11 bases and J 4 bases; bases outside gene matches: 3. The CDR3 is 12 amino acids. Germline lookup yields CDR1 ENHRY and CDR2 SYGVKD. The CDR3 spells CAVDRATGELFF. In nucleotides, the CDR3 is TGTGCCGTGGACAGGGCCACCGGGGAGCTGTTTTTT.

The chain joins TRBV4-1 to TRBJ1-3, with no clear D. The germline gives CDR1 MGHRA, CDR2 YSYEKL. Between the trimmed V and J ends, which lost 0 bases and 0 bases, there was a span of 12 bases. This CDR3 is built from 17 residues. CDR3 region: CASSQDVARSSGNTIYF. In nucleotides, the CDR3 is TGCGCCAGCAGCCAAGATGTGGCCAGAAGCTCTGGAAACACCATATATTTT.

V gene TRBV4-3 combines with J gene TRBJ1-1, with D possibly matching TRBD1 (6 bases). CDR3 length: 15 amino acids. The germline V gene encodes CDR1 LGHNA and CDR2 YSLEER. V was clipped by 0 bases and J by 1 base, with 9 bases between them. CDR3: CASSQDGQPNTEAFF. CDR3 in DNA: TGCGCCAGCAGCCAAGATGGACAGCCGAACACTGAAGCTTTCTTT.

V and J are TRBV7-9 and TRBJ2-2; weak D call: TRBD2 (5 bases). Trimming stripped 5 bases from V and 6 bases from J, with 16 bases between. The germline V gene has CDR1 SEHNR and CDR2 FQNEAQ (reference sequence). This CDR3 has 15 amino acids. The CDR3 DNA reads TGTGCCAGCAGCCTCGGAGGATTCTTGGCCGGGGAGCTGTTTTTT. Amino acid sequence: CASSLGGFLAGELFF.